A single sample gave rise to the 4 T cell receptor beta chains below, sequenced in a study of CD8+ T cells in alopecia areata. Isolated RNA was reverse transcribed into cDNA used as the sequencing template. The protocol was immunoSEQ multiplex PCR, while the TCRdb copy is restricted to in-frame clones and leaves out a portion. The profile shows roughly 110,000 clones, 84% of them singletons. Specified treatment: oral pan-JAK inhibitor, 5-10 mg twice daily. Sequences were derived from CD8+ T cells sorted from blood, sampled at week 24, from a patient treated with tofacitinib. The receptors shown here come from a human donor with alopecia areata.

J is TRBJ2-1 and V is TRBV15; TRBD2 matches at 8 bases. Germline V CDR1 and CDR2: LNHNV, YYDKDF (reference sequence). V was pared by 5 bases and J by 8 bases, with 11 bases of the junction left unmatched. This CDR3 spans 15 amino acids. The CDR3 reads CATSLSRGVGDEQFF. The CDR3 DNA is TGTGCCACCAGCCTTTCGCGGGGGGTTGGAGATGAGCAGTTCTTC.

The chain carries TRBV5-1 and TRBJ2-2; 9 nucleotides align to TRBD1. The CDR3 has 16 residues. In germline, CDR1 is SGHRS, CDR2 YFSETQ. V dropped 3 bases and J dropped 6; count of bases not matched to a gene: 9. CDR3 protein: CASSWWTGVSAGELFF. As DNA, the CDR3 is TGCGCCAGCAGCTGGTGGACAGGGGTTAGCGCCGGGGAGCTGTTTTTT.

V gene TRBV29-1 combines with J gene TRBJ1-2; D remains unclear. This CDR3 comprises 11 residues. From germline, CDR1 is SQVTM and CDR2 ANQGSEA. Trimming removed 6 bases at V and 4 bases at J, with 9 bases between. The CDR3 loop is CSVRDFYGYTF. The CDR3 DNA sequence: TGCAGCGTGAGGGATTTCTATGGCTACACCTTC.

V is TRBV4-2 and J is TRBJ1-1, with D possibly TRBD1 on 5 matching bases. The CDR3 runs to 15 residues. CDR1 and CDR2 from the germline V gene are LGHNA and YNFKEQ. With 1 base removed from V and 3 bases from J, the gap between germline ends came to 12 bases. Here the CDR3 DNA reads TGTGCCAGCAGCCAAGTAGGCGGGGGGGACACTGAAGCTTTCTTT. It codes for CASSQVGGGDTEAFF.